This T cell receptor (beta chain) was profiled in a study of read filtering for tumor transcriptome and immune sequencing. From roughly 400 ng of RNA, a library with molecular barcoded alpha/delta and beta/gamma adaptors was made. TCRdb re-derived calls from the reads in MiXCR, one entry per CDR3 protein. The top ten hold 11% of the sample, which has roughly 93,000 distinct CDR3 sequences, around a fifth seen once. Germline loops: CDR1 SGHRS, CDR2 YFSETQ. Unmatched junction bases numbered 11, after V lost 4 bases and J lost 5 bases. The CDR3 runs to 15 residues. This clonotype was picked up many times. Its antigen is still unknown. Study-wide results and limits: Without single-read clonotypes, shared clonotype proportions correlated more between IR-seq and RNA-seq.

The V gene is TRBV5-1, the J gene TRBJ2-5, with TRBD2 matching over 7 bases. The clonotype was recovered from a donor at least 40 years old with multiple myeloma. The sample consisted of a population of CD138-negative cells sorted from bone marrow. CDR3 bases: TGCGCCAGCAGCCCGGGAGGTCCTTCTTGGGAGACCCAGTACTTC. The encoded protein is CASSPGGPSWETQYF.